This T cell receptor beta chain is from a study of OX40 agonist ivuxolimab in advanced cancers. In the study overall: The treatment was a fully human IgG2 OX40 agonist, ivuxolimab. Overall study results and limits: CD4+ and CD8+ blood T cells expanded clonally by week 6 at 0.1 to 3.0 mg/kg.

Germline V gene data show CDR1 as PRHDT and CDR2 as FYEKMQ (reference sequence). This CDR3 comprises 16 residues. The ends lost 8 bases at V and 6 bases at J; junction bases unmatched: 14. Clones were read by immunoSEQ multiplex PCR, and TCRdb kept only the in-frame ones, dropping some. Here the sample spans 94,000 or so clones, under 85% being singletons. Remarks on this clone: As yet, its antigen is unknown.

The sequence derives from an adult with an advanced solid tumor such as melanoma, head and neck, liver or kidney cancer. The sample was CD4+ or CD8+ T cells sorted from blood, taken in a trial of the OX40 agonist ivuxolimab. V is TRBV13 and J is TRBJ1-5, with 9 bases lining up with TRBD1. The CDR3 bases are TGTGCCAGCGCCATAGGGGGACAGGGAGGAGGTCAGCCCCAGCATTTT. Translation: CASAIGGQGGGQPQHF. Full variable domain (outside the CDR3, taken from reference TRBV13 and TRBJ1-5): AAGVIQSPRHLIKEKRETATLKCYPIPRHDTVYWYQQGPGQDPQFLISFYEKMQSDKGSIPDRFSAQQFSDYHSELNMSSLELGDSALYFCASAIGGQGGGQPQHFGDGTRLSIL.